This T cell receptor (beta chain) is drawn from a study of human T cells and chemical hapten exposure (dated by TCRdb to about 2021). The study in broad terms: For sensitization, 2% DPC in acetone was applied to a 2 cm by 2 cm area of upper inner arm skin. Throughout the study period of roughly 24 weeks, patients also received therapeutic DPC doses to the scalp every week. Patch testing was performed on the upper back with Finn chambers containing 0.01% DPC, and the patch tests were scored after 6 days according to International Contact Dermatitis Research Group standards. The mostly female patient cohort included alopecia areata with under or over 50% scalp involvement, alopecia totalis and alopecia universalis. Libraries were pooled for sequencing, and variation in per-sample TCR yields was attributed mainly to small differences in library volumes within the pool. This study followed changes in the peripheral blood TCR repertoire in vivo during primary and secondary sensitization of alopecia patients to the hapten diphenylcyclopropenone (DPC). Blood samples were taken from patients before sensitization (week 0) and then at 2, 6 and about 24 weeks after DPC sensitization. Blood for TCR sequencing was provided by twenty-nine alopecia patients at one to four time points (pre-sensitization, 2, 6 and 24 weeks). What the study reported, not specific to this receptor: Expanded TCRs formed significantly more large CDR3 similarity clusters than pre-sensitization or healthy control sets, consistent with antigen-driven responses. Alopecia, a presumed autoimmune disease, was present in all patients, so the immune response of the patients might differ from that of healthy individuals. No change with DPC sensitization was found in the number of TCRs above 1 in 1000 frequency, and no evidence of global repertoire structure alterations was found. Patch test score correlated positively with the number of PT1 expanded TCRs, reaching significance at thresholds 8, 16 and 32 but not at 4. Repeated subsampling changed both the strength of the expansion versus patch-test correlation and the threshold at which that correlation became significant.

This clonotype came up a few times. Its binding antigen is unknown. Per-nucleotide qualities are absent, and no much larger clonotype sits a single base away. V gives up 7 bases and J gives up 2 bases, and the segment between their germline ends measures 11 bases. CDR3 length: 13 amino acids, cysteine to phenylalanine. The sequence is cut down to CDR3 DNA, 39 bases in frame from base 1. The germline V gene yields MNHNS for CDR1 and SASEGT for CDR2. Library creation used RACE. The sample was run on a NextSeq 500. During library preparation, unique molecular identifiers were attached to individual cDNA molecules so that TCRs could be counted quantitatively and reproducibly. From each blood RNA sample, both TCR alpha and TCR beta chains were sequenced. The authors processed their data as follows. The median number of TCRs per sample was over 95,000, ranging from roughly 20,000 to 700,000. The Decombinator software suite was used to annotate the V, J and CDR3 of the TCR reads. To make PS versus PT1 abundance plots, every sample was subsampled to the same number of TCRs (28,000). Expanded TCRs were defined as absent before sensitization and observed at least eight times at the 2-week time point. TCRdb reprocessed the public reads (quality trimming at Q25 with fastp, clone calling with MiXCR) and kept in-frame beta chains. CDR3 protein duplicates are merged, each entry listing the most common genes and DNA. Here the V and J calls rest on TCRdb's processing, not on the authors' analysis. The sample includes around 300,000 distinct CDR3 sequences, with around 5.5% observed a single time. The biggest ten clones account for around 8% of the sample.

The meaning of the sample's time point label: pre-sensitization, week 0. The sample's treatment or condition label is to be understood as: therapeutic diphenylcyclopropenone sensitization with weekly scalp DPC. Blood at each patch-test visit was drawn before the patch test was applied. Eligible patients were aged 18 to 70, diagnosed with alopecia, deemed suitable for DPC therapy, and excluded if pregnant. Unfractionated whole blood was collected in Tempus Blood RNA tubes, and total RNA was extracted from that blood. This TCR was recovered from a woman younger than 30 with alopecia areata. Some clones in this sample may be carry-over from other donors' samples. The sequenced sample was whole blood, obtained in connection with sensitization to the hapten diphenylcyclopropenone (DPC). The rearrangement combines TRBV6-1 with TRBJ1-2; D gene: possibly TRBD1, on 6 matching bases. CDR3 protein: CASNTDRNYGYTF. The bases read TGTGCCAGCAACACCGACAGGAACTATGGCTACACCTTC.